The 21 T cell receptor beta chains below were found in one sample sequenced in a study of T cells in localized non-small cell lung cancer. TCRdb keeps only in-frame clones here, not all; method: immunoSEQ multiplex PCR. This table has around 15,000 clones, around 89% appearing once. The input for sequencing was peripheral blood mononuclear cells, taken before any cancer treatment. Receptor source: a woman aged 35-70 years with stage III lung adenocarcinoma.

This chain joins TRBV13 and TRBJ2-3, with 10 positions matching TRBD2. Germline V gene sequence: CDR1 PRHDT, CDR2 FYEKMQ (reference sequence). CDR3 length: 17 amino acids. V was pared by 4 bases and J by 5 bases, with 12 bases of the junction left unmatched. The CDR3 DNA sequence: TGTGCCAGCAGCTGGAGCACAGCGGGAGGGCTCAAAGATACGCAGTATTTT. Its protein product is CASSWSTAGGLKDTQYF.

This clone has just a few counts. This chain uses TRBV30 with TRBJ1-5; no clear D. Germline V CDR1 and CDR2: GTSNPN, SVGIG (reference sequence). The CDR3 covers 12 residues. V was cut by 2 bases and J by 3 bases, with 5 bases left in between. The CDR3 is CAWSRTNQPQHF. CDR3 in DNA: TGTGCCTGGAGTCGGACCAATCAGCCCCAGCATTTT.

CDR3 loop: CASSSRGVQETQYF. The CDR3 DNA follows: TGCGCCAGCAGCTCCCGCGGGGTCCAAGAGACCCAGTACTTC. V usage is TRBV4-1 and J usage is TRBJ2-5, with D tentatively TRBD2 (6 bases). From germline, CDR1 is MGHRA and CDR2 YSYEKL. The V end lost 5 bases, the J end lost 1 base, and 11 bases lay between the germline ends. CDR3 length equals 14 residues.

The chain joins TRBV2 to TRBJ2-4; D is uncertain. The CDR3 extends over 15 amino acids. The germline V and J ends were trimmed by 6 bases and 0 bases, with 12 bases remaining between them. Germline V gene sequence: CDR1 SNHLY, CDR2 FYNNEI. CDR3 bases: TGTGCCAGCAGCTATGAAGGGATAGCCAAAAACATTCAGTACTTC. Translating it yields CASSYEGIAKNIQYF.

V usage is TRBV29-1 and J usage is TRBJ1-3; D possibly corresponds to TRBD1 (6 bases). Germline CDR1 SQVTM, CDR2 ANQGSEA. CDR3 length equals 14 residues. V lost 3 bases, J lost 0 bases, and 9 bases lay in between. The CDR3 nucleotides are TGCAGCGTTGATGAGGGACACTCTGGAAACACCATATATTTT. Protein: CSVDEGHSGNTIYF. The variable domain in full, completed from reference TRBV29-1 and TRBJ1-3, reads SAVISQKPSRDICQRGTSLTIQCQVDSQVTMMFWYRQQPGQSLTLIATANQGSEATYESGFVIDKFPISRPNLTFSTLTVSNMSPEDSSIYLCSVDEGHSGNTIYFGEGSWLTVV.

This clone was observed a few times. The genes are TRBV5-4 and TRBJ1-2; D not certain. Germline V lookup: CDR1 SGHNT, CDR2 YYREEE (reference sequence). This CDR3 contains 14 residues. Trimming took off 0 bases at V and 0 bases at J, with 6 bases between the two ends. This chain's CDR3 is CASSLAGANYGYTF. The DNA of the CDR3 is TGTGCCAGCAGCTTGGCCGGAGCTAACTATGGCTACACCTTC.

This rearrangement joins TRBV30 to TRBJ2-2; D is perhaps TRBD2 (5 bases). Trimming shortened V by 0 bases and J by 9 bases, and 23 bases separated the two germline ends. In germline, CDR1 is GTSNPN, CDR2 SVGIG (reference sequence). The CDR3 is 17 amino acids. Here the CDR3 reads CAWSVRVASFRRRELFF. The CDR3 DNA follows: TGTGCCTGGAGTGTACGGGTGGCTAGCTTTCGCCGGCGGGAGCTGTTTTTT.

This rearrangement joins TRBV9 to TRBJ2-7; perhaps TRBD2 as D (6 bases). The germline gives CDR1 SGDLS, CDR2 YYNGEE. The CDR3 is 14 residues long. V lost 4 bases to trimming and J lost 6 bases, with 17 bases between them. CDR3 sequence (DNA): TGTGCCAGCAGCCCATCCCTCCTGGGGGGCGAGCAGTACTTC. Translated, it gives CASSPSLLGGEQYF.

J is TRBJ2-3 and V is TRBV15; D is unclear. The CDR3 spans 13 residues. Looked up from germline, CDR1 is LNHNV and CDR2 is YYDKDF (reference sequence). Between the trimmed V and J ends, which lost 5 bases and 7 bases, there was a span of 13 bases. The CDR3 spells CATSPRAHHTQYF. The CDR3 nucleotides are TGTGCCACCAGCCCTCGGGCCCATCATACGCAGTATTTT.

This rearrangement joins TRBV5-6 to TRBJ1-5, with a weak D call TRBD1 (6 bases). CDR3 length: 13 residues. The germline V gene has CDR1 SGHDT and CDR2 YYEEEE. V lost 3 bases to trimming and J lost 6 bases, with 10 bases between them. DNA for the CDR3: TGTGCCAGCAGCTCAGGGGCGGTTCAGCCCCAGCATTTT. Translation: CASSSGAVQPQHF.

The CDR3 sequence is CASSPSRTESVEAFF. The CDR3 coding sequence is TGTGCCAGCAGCCCCTCCCGGACAGAATCTGTTGAAGCTTTCTTT. This rearrangement joins TRBV7-3 to TRBJ1-1; tentative D call: TRBD1 (6 bases). With 5 bases removed from V and 7 bases from J, the gap between germline ends came to 20 bases. Germline loops: CDR1 SGHTA, CDR2 FQGTGA. The CDR3 is 15 amino acids. Full variable domain (outside the CDR3, taken from reference TRBV7-3 and TRBJ1-1): GAGVSQTPSNKVTEKGKYVELRCDPISGHTALYWYRQSLGQGPEFLIYFQGTGAADDSGLPNDRFFAVRPEGSVSTLKIQRTERGDSAVYLCASSPSRTESVEAFFGQGTRLTVV.

The table lists this clone with a count of one. The rearrangement links TRBV9 to TRBJ2-2; 8 bases align to TRBD1. This CDR3 spans 13 amino acids. Trimming at V came to 3 bases and at J to 7 bases, leaving 2 bases not matched to a gene. Germline V gives CDR1 SGDLS, CDR2 YYNGEE. CDR3 region: CASSGGTGGELFF. The CDR3 bases are TGTGCCAGCAGCGGCGGGACAGGCGGGGAGCTGTTTTTT.

J is TRBJ2-7 and V is TRBV6-5; 7 nucleotides align to TRBD2. The germline V gene has CDR1 MNHEY and CDR2 SVGAGI. This CDR3 has 15 amino acids. With V trimmed by 6 bases and J by 0 bases, 8 bases remained unmatched. The CDR3 DNA follows: TGTGCCAGCAGACATTGGAAGCGGGACTCCTACGAGCAGTACTTC. Its translation: CASRHWKRDSYEQYF.

V gene TRBV7-8 combines with J gene TRBJ1-1; D unresolved. The V gene lost 5 bases and the J gene lost 5 bases, with 12 bases spanning the gap. The CDR3 extends over 13 amino acids. The germline V gene encodes CDR1 SGHVS and CDR2 FQNEAQ. The CDR3 DNA sequence: TGTGCCAGCAGCCTACCCGGGGTTACTGAAGCTTTCTTT. As protein: CASSLPGVTEAFF.

CDR3 DNA sequence: TGTGCCAGCAGCTTACAGCCGAACACTGAAGCTTTCTTT. Protein: CASSLQPNTEAFF. This chain links TRBV7-6 with TRBJ1-1, with no clear D. The CDR3 is 13 amino acids. Trimming removed 2 bases at V and 1 base at J, with 5 bases between. Germline V gives CDR1 SGHVS, CDR2 FNYEAQ.

CDR3: CASSSGGQPQHF. The CDR3 bases are TGTGCCAGCAGCTCGGGTGGCCAGCCCCAGCATTTT. The chain couples TRBV11-3 to TRBJ1-5; no reliable D call. Per the germline V gene, CDR1 is SGHNT and CDR2 is YENEEA. V lost 4 bases, J lost 7 bases, and 8 bases lay in between. The CDR3 contains 12 residues. The full variable domain, completed using reference TRBV11-3 and TRBJ1-5, is EAGVVQSPRYKIIEKKQPVAFWCNPISGHNTLYWYLQNLGQGPELLIRYENEEAVDDSQLPKDRFSAERLKGVDSTLKIQPAELGDSAVYLCASSSGGQPQHFGDGTRLSIL.

The rearrangement links TRBV5-1 to TRBJ2-7, with D perhaps given as TRBD1 or TRBD2 (5 bases each). The germline CDR1 and CDR2 sequences are SGHRS and YFSETQ. This CDR3 has 18 residues. V lost 0 bases and J 1 base, leaving 20 bases between the germline ends. The CDR3 bases are TGCGCCAGCAGCTTGGCCCTAGCCGGGACGGCGCCGTCCTACGAGCAGTACTTC. Translating gives CASSLALAGTAPSYEQYF.

The V call is TRBV5-5, the J call TRBJ1-1; TRBD1 aligns across 9 bases. The CDR3 extends over 12 amino acids. The germline V gene has CDR1 SGHKS and CDR2 YYEKEE (reference sequence). Trimming took 3 bases from V and 10 from J; bases not matched to a gene: 4. The CDR3 sequence: CASSWDRDRAFF. CDR3 nucleotide sequence: TGTGCCAGCAGCTGGGACAGGGATCGAGCTTTCTTT. The whole variable domain, filled in from reference TRBV5-5 and TRBJ1-1, reads DAGVTQSPTHLIKTRGQQVTLRCSPISGHKSVSWYQQVLGQGPQFIFQYYEKEERGRGNFPDRFSARQFPNYSSELNVNALLLGDSALYLCASSWDRDRAFFGQGTRLTVV.

This chain joins TRBV6-5 and TRBJ1-5; 7 nucleotides line up with TRBD1. The CDR3 loop spans 15 amino acids. The ends lost 6 bases at V and 1 base at J; junction bases unmatched: 6. Per germline, CDR1 MNHEY and CDR2 SVGAGI. CDR3 sequence: CASSPQQGSNQPQHF. In DNA form, the CDR3 reads TGTGCCAGCAGCCCTCAACAGGGGAGCAATCAGCCCCAGCATTTT.

The chain combines TRBV19 with TRBJ1-1; no clear D. This CDR3 has 16 amino acids. Germline V lookup: CDR1 LNHDA, CDR2 SQIVND (reference sequence). Trimming shortened V by 7 bases and J by 0 bases, and 18 bases separated the two germline ends. CDR3 DNA sequence: TGTGCCAGTATGGTCAGGCCGGAGAGTTTGAACACTGAAGCTTTCTTT. It yields the protein CASMVRPESLNTEAFF.

This clone was detected only once. This sequence joins TRBV5-1 and TRBJ2-7; 11 bases match TRBD1. The length of the CDR3 is 14 residues. The J segment lost 6 bases and the V segment lost 4 bases, leaving 6 bases of the junction unmatched. CDR1 is SGHRS and CDR2 is YFSETQ in the germline V gene. The CDR3 coding sequence is TGCGCCAGCAGCGCGGGACAGGGGGATACCGAGCAGTACTTC. This gives the protein CASSAGQGDTEQYF.